This TCR beta chain appears in the sequencing data of a study of brain T cells in children with intractable seizures. The germline V gene has CDR1 SGHNT and CDR2 YYREEE (reference sequence). CDR3 size: 14 residues. Trimming shortened V by 6 bases and J by 2 bases, and 14 bases separated the two germline ends. Described time point: blood from clinic visit 5 months post-surgery; TSC patient then seizure free. Patients received at least one anti-epileptic drug before surgery. Sequenced by immunoSEQ multiplex PCR; TCRdb stores in-frame clones only, minus some. The table lists about 340,000 clones, more than 85% of them singletons.

The TCR originated in a boy in the first two years of life with tuberous sclerosis and intractable seizures. The specimen comprised peripheral blood, sampled less than 6 months after surgery. This sequence joins TRBV5-4 and TRBJ2-5; a weak D match, TRBD2 (6 bases). The CDR3 loop reads CASTQRRGQETQYF. The CDR3 DNA follows: TGTGCCAGCACCCAAAGGAGGGGACAAGAGACCCAGTACTTC.